This TCR beta chain was recorded in a study of cytomegalovirus exposure and HLA in healthy donors. Points from the study as a whole: Researchers catalogued 164 TCR beta chains as cytomegalovirus-associated. A later analysis linked a missense variant in DCLRE1C to the trimming of TCR beta V and J genes.

V dropped 4 bases and J dropped 4 bases, with 14 bases sitting between them. Germline V gene lookup returns CDR1 SGHNT and CDR2 YYREEE (reference sequence). This CDR3 is 14 amino acids long. Primers included in the PCR were 60 Vbeta and 13 Jbeta primers. Profiled with immunoSEQ multiplex PCR; TCRdb holds only in-frame clones, not every one. Here the sample spans over 200,000 clones, around 70% being singletons. Details on this clone: The target antigen is unknown.

At the time of sampling, donors were nominally healthy, though unrecorded immune exposures were likely. The chain combines TRBV5-4 with TRBJ1-1, with D tentatively TRBD1 (6 bases). The sample consisted of PBMCs. The sequence was collected from a man aged 35-49 years in good health and CMV-seropositive. The CDR3 nucleotides are TGTGCCAGCAGCAGCAAACAGGGCCTCACTGAAGCTTTCTTT. Translated: CASSSKQGLTEAFF.